A single sample is the source of the 24 T cell receptor beta chains below, sequenced in a study of shared clonotypes between healthy human individuals. Naive CD8 cells were CD45RO-negative, positively selected for CCR7, excluding terminally differentiated effector memory CD45RA+ cells. The repertoire was sequenced with immunoSEQ multiplex PCR; TCRdb's copy has only in-frame clones and lacks some. The sample shows about 600,000 clones, about 95% of them seen only once. The sample comprised naive CD8+ T cells sorted from blood. The receptors shown here come from a woman aged 30 to 39 in good health.

The chain links TRBV7-9 to TRBJ2-1, with TRBD1 identical over 12 bases. The CDR3 is made up of 16 amino acids. The J segment lost 5 bases and the V segment lost 3 bases, leaving 5 bases of the junction unmatched. From germline, CDR1 is SEHNR and CDR2 FQNEAQ (reference sequence). The CDR3 here is CASSLGQGAVDNEQFF. CDR3 DNA sequence: TGTGCCAGCAGCTTGGGACAGGGGGCAGTGGACAATGAGCAGTTCTTC. The variable domain in full, with the rest retrieved from reference TRBV7-9 and TRBJ2-1, is DTGVSQNPRHKITKRGQNVTFRCDPISEHNRLYWYRQTLGQGPEFLTYFQNEAQLEKSRLLSDRFSAERPKGSFSTLEIQRTEQGDSAMYLCASSLGQGAVDNEQFFGPGTRLTVL.

This chain joins TRBV16 and TRBJ1-5; 8 nucleotides line up with TRBD1. CDR1 is KGHSY and CDR2 is FQNENV in the germline V gene. This CDR3 comprises 17 residues. V lost 4 bases, J lost 1 base, and 9 bases stayed unmatched. The CDR3 spells CASSLSMTGASNQPQHF. The DNA for the CDR3 is TGTGCCAGCAGCCTTTCCATGACAGGGGCGAGCAATCAGCCCCAGCATTTT.

The CDR3 DNA follows: TGTGCCAGCAGTTTCGGGGCCCCTCGGGAGCAGTACTTC. Amino acid sequence: CASSFGAPREQYF. The chain combines TRBV27 with TRBJ2-7, with D perhaps TRBD1 or TRBD2 (5 bases each). Germline CDR1 MNHEY, CDR2 SMNVEV (reference sequence). V lost 3 bases and J lost 7, with 13 bases in between. This CDR3 has 13 residues.

The rearrangement joins TRBV4-1 to TRBJ1-5; 12 bases line up with TRBD1. V lost 2 bases, J lost 7 bases, and 3 bases stayed unmatched. CDR3 length: 15 residues. The germline V gene encodes CDR1 MGHRA and CDR2 YSYEKL. The CDR3 nucleotides read TGCGCCAGCAGCCAACCGGGACAGGGGGCGCAGCCCCAGCATTTT. It translates to CASSQPGQGAQPQHF.

CDR3 nucleotides: TGTGCCAGCAGCGGGGGCGATCCGACCCCCTACAATGAGCAGTTCTTC. Its protein is CASSGGDPTPYNEQFF. The V gene is TRBV25-1, the J gene TRBJ2-1; D is possibly TRBD1 or TRBD2 (6 bases each). The CDR3 contains 16 residues. CDR1 and CDR2 (germline): MGHDK, SYGVNS. V shed 6 bases and J shed 2 bases, with 17 bases lying between them. Complete variable domain (other parts from reference TRBV25-1 and TRBJ2-1): EADIYQTPRYLVIGTGKKITLECSQTMGHDKMYWYQQDPGMELHLIHYSYGVNSTEKGDLSSESTVSRIRTEHFPLTLESARPSHTSQYLCASSGGDPTPYNEQFFGPGTRLTVL.

The rearrangement links TRBV2 to TRBJ1-4; D unresolved. Trimming pared 5 bases from V and 4 bases from J, leaving 11 bases between. This CDR3 is 14 amino acids long. The germline V gene encodes CDR1 SNHLY and CDR2 FYNNEI. The CDR3 loop reads CASSPVWDNEKLFF. Written as DNA, the CDR3 is TGTGCCAGCAGTCCGGTCTGGGATAATGAAAAACTGTTTTTT.

The chain is built from TRBV27 and TRBJ1-5; no clear D gene. Germline V CDR1 and CDR2: MNHEY, SMNVEV (reference sequence). V lost 6 bases and J 3 bases, leaving 12 bases between the germline ends. The CDR3 spans 14 residues. CDR3: CASRIGGPNQPQHF. CDR3 nucleotide sequence: TGTGCCAGCAGAATCGGTGGGCCCAATCAGCCCCAGCATTTT.

CDR3 in DNA: TGCAGCGTCGCTCCGGGACAGGGATACGAGCAGTACTTC. Translated: CSVAPGQGYEQYF. V and J are TRBV29-1 and TRBJ2-7; 9 bases are a match to TRBD1. Germline CDR1 and CDR2: SQVTM and ANQGSEA. The CDR3 is 13 amino acids. V dropped 6 bases and J dropped 4; count of bases not matched to a gene: 7.

The chain employs TRBV9 and TRBJ2-7; D is unresolved. The CDR3 is 13 residues long. The germline V gene has CDR1 SGDLS and CDR2 YYNGEE. Trimming cost V 4 bases and J 0 bases, with 8 bases left between them. The CDR3 spells CASSPRLSYEQYF. Written as DNA, the CDR3 is TGTGCCAGCAGCCCTAGACTCTCCTACGAGCAGTACTTC.

The gene calls are TRBV7-2 and TRBJ2-3; the D is unclear. Trimming pared 3 bases from V and 0 bases from J, leaving 10 bases between. Germline values: CDR1 SGHTA, CDR2 FQGNSA. This CDR3 spans 15 amino acids. In DNA form, the CDR3 reads TGTGCCAGCAGCTTGCTGAAGAGAAGCACAGATACGCAGTATTTT. Encoded protein: CASSLLKRSTDTQYF.

The count of this clone is one. The genes are TRBV5-6 and TRBJ2-1; 8 positions agree with TRBD2. The trim removed 0 bases at V and 4 bases at J, leaving 6 bases unmatched. This CDR3 has 16 amino acids. Per germline, CDR1 SGHDT and CDR2 YYEEEE. The CDR3 DNA reads TGTGCCAGCAGCTTGGGTCTAGCGGGTTTGTACAATGAGCAGTTCTTC. Protein product: CASSLGLAGLYNEQFF.

Details on this clone: In the same sample, other DNA sequences code for this CDR3. This chain links TRBV6-1 with TRBJ2-7; the D is unclear. Trimming stripped 7 bases from V and 0 bases from J, with 7 bases between. This CDR3 is built from 12 residues. Germline loops: CDR1 MNHNS, CDR2 SASEGT. CDR3 DNA: TGTGCCAGCACGGACGGCTCCTACGAGCAGTACTTC. Protein sequence: CASTDGSYEQYF.

The chain employs TRBV28 and TRBJ2-7, with D possibly TRBD1 on 6 matching bases. Trimming removed 4 bases from V and 2 bases from J, with 12 bases in between. Germline V gene sequence: CDR1 MDHEN, CDR2 SYDVKM. This CDR3 comprises 14 residues. The CDR3 loop reads CASSSVQGPYEQYF. The CDR3 DNA reads as TGTGCCAGCAGTTCGGTACAGGGACCCTACGAGCAGTACTTC.

The chain links TRBV6-1 to TRBJ1-2; 7 nucleotides align to TRBD1. The CDR3 runs to 15 residues. Germline V gene sequence: CDR1 MNHNS, CDR2 SASEGT. The trim removed 4 bases at V and 4 bases at J, leaving 9 bases unmatched. CDR3 residues: CASSARGTAVYGYTF. The DNA for the CDR3 is TGTGCCAGCAGTGCCCGGGGGACAGCCGTCTATGGCTACACCTTC.

V is TRBV11-3 and J is TRBJ2-1; 10 nucleotides match TRBD2. Trimming at V came to 6 bases and at J to 6 bases, leaving 14 bases not matched to a gene. CDR3 length equals 17 residues. In germline, CDR1 is SGHNT, CDR2 YENEEA. CDR3 coding DNA: TGTGCCAGCAGTCCCGGACTAGCGGAAGGCCTGAGCAATGAGCAGTTCTTC. This codes for CASSPGLAEGLSNEQFF.

V usage is TRBV9 and J usage is TRBJ2-2, with TRBD2 identical over 9 bases. Germline lookup yields CDR1 SGDLS and CDR2 YYNGEE. V dropped 3 bases and J dropped 1; count of bases not matched to a gene: 4. The CDR3 spans 16 residues. The CDR3 region is CASSAKREENTGELFF. The CDR3 DNA sequence: TGTGCCAGCAGCGCCAAGCGGGAGGAGAACACCGGGGAGCTGTTTTTT.

The chain uses TRBV27 and TRBJ1-5; D is ambiguous. Germline CDR1 is MNHEY and CDR2 is SMNVEV (reference sequence). The CDR3 is 14 residues long. Deletions cut 0 bases from V and 9 bases from J, with 12 bases between. The CDR3 coding sequence is TGTGCCAGCAGTTTATCGGCAGGACGGCGGCCCCAGCATTTT. Its translation is CASSLSAGRRPQHF.

The count of this clone is one. The chain uses TRBV5-4 and TRBJ2-7; TRBD1 might be the D (6 bases). CDR1 is SGHNT, CDR2 YYREEE, per germline (reference sequence). Deletions cut 8 bases from V and 5 bases from J, with 35 bases between. The CDR3 contains 19 residues. The CDR3 coding sequence is TGTGCCAGTCAAGACTGGAACGAAGGACCAGACAGGCTCGGCAACGAGCAGTACTTC. This sequence encodes CASQDWNEGPDRLGNEQYF.

The V call is TRBV5-1, the J call TRBJ1-2; D perhaps matches TRBD1 (6 bases). The CDR3 is 14 residues long. From germline, CDR1 is SGHRS and CDR2 YFSETQ. The V end lost 0 bases, the J end lost 7 bases, and 13 bases lay between the germline ends. CDR3 region: CASSLGWDTTGYTF. The CDR3 region has the DNA TGCGCCAGCAGCTTGGGGTGGGACACGACTGGCTACACCTTC.

The V and J genes are TRBV4-1 and TRBJ2-7, with D unresolved. The V gene's germline CDR1 is MGHRA and CDR2 YSYEKL. The CDR3 sequence is 14 residues long. Trimming cost V 2 bases and J 2 bases, with 10 bases left between them. The CDR3 region has the DNA TGCGCCAGCAGCCAACCAGGACGGGCCTACGAGCAGTACTTC. This gives the protein CASSQPGRAYEQYF.

This chain uses TRBV19 with TRBJ1-2; no definite D call. This CDR3 comprises 14 residues. V was cut by 4 bases and J by 8 bases, with 17 bases left in between. Germline CDR1 LNHDA, CDR2 SQIVND (reference sequence). The CDR3 region is CASSTHMDRSGYTF. The CDR3 bases are TGTGCCAGTAGTACACACATGGACCGTTCCGGCTACACCTTC.

The genes are TRBV19 and TRBJ1-1; D is unclear. Trimming took off 3 bases at V and 1 base at J, with 9 bases between the two ends. The CDR3 spans 14 residues. Germline V gene lookup returns CDR1 LNHDA and CDR2 SQIVND (reference sequence). The CDR3 reads CASSIGLQNTEAFF. CDR3 nucleotide sequence: TGTGCCAGTAGTATTGGCCTGCAGAACACTGAAGCTTTCTTT.

The CDR3 region is CASSQGSNPGNTIYF. The DNA of the CDR3 is TGTGCCAGCAGCCAAGGGTCGAACCCTGGAAACACCATATATTTT. This chain connects TRBV14 to TRBJ1-3; D is unclear. The CDR3 contains 15 residues. Germline values: CDR1 SGHDN, CDR2 FVKESK. Trimming pared 1 base from V and 2 bases from J, leaving 9 bases between.

The chain joins TRBV27 to TRBJ1-4, with D possibly being TRBD1 (6 bases). Trimming took 4 bases from V and 8 from J, leaving 20 bases between them. The CDR3 covers 16 residues. In germline, CDR1 is MNHEY, CDR2 SMNVEV (reference sequence). CDR3 protein: CASSSVIQGTWEKLFF. CDR3 sequence (DNA): TGTGCCAGCAGTTCTGTCATTCAGGGGACTTGGGAAAAACTGTTTTTT.